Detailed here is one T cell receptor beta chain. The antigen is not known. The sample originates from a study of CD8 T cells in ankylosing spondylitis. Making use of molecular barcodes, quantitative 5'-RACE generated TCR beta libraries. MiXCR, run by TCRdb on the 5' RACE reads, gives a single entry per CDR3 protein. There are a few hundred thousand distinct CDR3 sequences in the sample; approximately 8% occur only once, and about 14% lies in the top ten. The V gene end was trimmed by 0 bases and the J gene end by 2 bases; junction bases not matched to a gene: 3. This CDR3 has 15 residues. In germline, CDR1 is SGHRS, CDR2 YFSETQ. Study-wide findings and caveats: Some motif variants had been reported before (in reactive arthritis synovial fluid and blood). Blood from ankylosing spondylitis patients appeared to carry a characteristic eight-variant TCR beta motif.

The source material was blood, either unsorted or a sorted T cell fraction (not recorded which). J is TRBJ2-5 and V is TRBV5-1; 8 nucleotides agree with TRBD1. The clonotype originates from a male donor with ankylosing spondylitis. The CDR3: CASSLGQGRQETQYF. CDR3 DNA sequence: TGCGCCAGCAGCTTGGGACAGGGGAGACAAGAGACCCAGTACTTC.